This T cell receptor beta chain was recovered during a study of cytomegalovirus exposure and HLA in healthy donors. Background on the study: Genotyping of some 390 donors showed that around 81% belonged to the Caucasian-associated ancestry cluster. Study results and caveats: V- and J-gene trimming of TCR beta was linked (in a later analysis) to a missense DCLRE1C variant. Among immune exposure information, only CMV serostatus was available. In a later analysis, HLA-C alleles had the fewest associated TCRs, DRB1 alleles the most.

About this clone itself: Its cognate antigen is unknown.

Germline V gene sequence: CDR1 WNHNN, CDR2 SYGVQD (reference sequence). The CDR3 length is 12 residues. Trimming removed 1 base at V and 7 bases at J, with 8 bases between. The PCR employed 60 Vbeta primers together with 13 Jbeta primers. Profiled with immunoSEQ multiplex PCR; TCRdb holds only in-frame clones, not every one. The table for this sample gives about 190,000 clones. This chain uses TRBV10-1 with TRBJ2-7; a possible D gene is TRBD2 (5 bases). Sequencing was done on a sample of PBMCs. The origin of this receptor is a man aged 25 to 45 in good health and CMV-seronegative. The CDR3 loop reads CASSEFGVEQYF. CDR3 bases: TGCGCCAGCAGTGAGTTCGGGGTAGAGCAGTACTTC.